These 28 T cell receptor beta chains came from one sample sequenced in a study of shared clonotypes between healthy human individuals. Produced via immunoSEQ multiplex PCR; TCRdb's table is partial and in-frame only. The table lists some 580,000 clones, 98% of them singletons, with approximately 0.3% in the top ten. In the naive CD8 group, cells lacked CD45RO and were positively selected for CCR7, so terminally differentiated effector memory CD45RA+ cells were left out. The sample consisted of naive CD8+ T cells sorted from blood. Receptors originate from a young man in good health.

The chain couples TRBV4-2 to TRBJ2-1; 10 positions agree with TRBD2. V shed 5 bases, J shed 10 bases, and the junction held 8 bases outside the gene matches. Germline values: CDR1 LGHNA, CDR2 YNFKEQ. The CDR3 spans 14 residues. CDR3 nucleotide sequence: TGTGCCAGCAGCTCGCGACTAGCGGGCACGGAGCAGTTCTTC. Translation gives CASSSRLAGTEQFF.

The chain carries TRBV6-5 and TRBJ2-3, with D perhaps being TRBD1 or TRBD2 (5 bases each). With 5 bases removed from V and 0 bases from J, the gap between germline ends came to 12 bases. The CDR3 consists of 15 residues. Germline loops: CDR1 MNHEY, CDR2 SVGAGI. The CDR3: CASSGGYPSTDTQYF. The CDR3 nucleotides read TGTGCCAGCAGTGGGGGATATCCTAGCACAGATACGCAGTATTTT.

The rearrangement uses TRBV28 and TRBJ2-3; 10 bases are a match to TRBD2. Germline lookup yields CDR1 MDHEN and CDR2 SYDVKM. Trimming cost V 6 bases and J 2 bases; bases outside gene matches: 8. The CDR3 contains 16 residues. This chain's CDR3 is CASSPRLAGDTDTQYF. As DNA, the CDR3 is TGTGCCAGCAGCCCCCGACTAGCGGGTGACACAGATACGCAGTATTTT. Filled out from reference TRBV28 and TRBJ2-3, the complete variable domain reads DVKVTQSSRYLVKRTGEKVFLECVQDMDHENMFWYRQDPGLGLRLIYFSYDVKMKEKGDIPEGYSVSREKKERFSLILESASTNQTSMYLCASSPRLAGDTDTQYFGPGTRLTVL.

The rearrangement links TRBV11-3 to TRBJ2-1; tentative D call: TRBD1 (6 bases). V lost 1 base, J lost 6 bases, and 19 bases lay in between. CDR3 length equals 17 residues. CDR1 is SGHNT, CDR2 YENEEA, per germline. The CDR3 nucleotides read TGTGCCAGCAGCTTAGGCCTAGTCGCGACAGGAGGCAATGAGCAGTTCTTC. Its translation: CASSLGLVATGGNEQFF.

CDR3 protein: CASSPEDRADTGELFF. Written as DNA, the CDR3 is TGTGCCAGCAGCCCTGAAGACAGGGCCGACACCGGGGAGCTGTTTTTT. The chain combines TRBV7-3 with TRBJ2-2, with TRBD1 identical over 7 bases. Per the germline V gene, CDR1 is SGHTA and CDR2 is FQGTGA. With V trimmed by 5 bases and J by 3 bases, 9 bases remained unmatched. The CDR3 runs 16 residues.

This sequence joins TRBV4-1 and TRBJ2-7, with TRBD2 identical over 9 bases. J gave up 2 bases and V 0 bases, and 5 bases lay outside the gene matches. The length of the CDR3 is 16 residues. Germline V gene sequence: CDR1 MGHRA, CDR2 YSYEKL. The CDR3 region has the DNA TGCGCCAGCAGCCAAGACAGGACTAGCGCTACCTACGAGCAGTACTTC. Its protein is CASSQDRTSATYEQYF.

The chain employs TRBV29-1 and TRBJ2-1; 11 positions agree with TRBD2. V shed 1 base and J 8 bases; nucleotides not matched to a gene: 7. The CDR3 covers 15 residues. Germline CDR1 and CDR2: SQVTM and ANQGSEA. The CDR3 region has the DNA TGCAGCGTTGAAGGTAGCGGGAGGGCCCCCTATGAGCAGTTCTTC. This encodes CSVEGSGRAPYEQFF.

With regard to this clone: The sample contains more than one DNA sequence encoding this CDR3. The gene calls are TRBV28 and TRBJ2-2; maybe TRBD1 (6 bases). The CDR3 runs 14 residues. V was shortened by 2 bases and J by 5 bases, with 9 bases between the two germline ends. The V gene's germline CDR1 is MDHEN and CDR2 SYDVKM. CDR3 coding DNA: TGTGCCAGCAGTTTAACAGGGAGAACCGGGGAGCTGTTTTTT. This sequence encodes CASSLTGRTGELFF. The complete variable domain, with remaining parts taken from reference TRBV28 and TRBJ2-2, reads DVKVTQSSRYLVKRTGEKVFLECVQDMDHENMFWYRQDPGLGLRLIYFSYDVKMKEKGDIPEGYSVSREKKERFSLILESASTNQTSMYLCASSLTGRTGELFFGEGSRLTVL.

V usage is TRBV2 and J usage is TRBJ1-1; D perhaps matches TRBD1 (6 bases). Germline V CDR1 and CDR2: SNHLY, FYNNEI. Trimming left V 3 bases short and J 1 base short, with 9 bases between. This CDR3 comprises 14 residues. The CDR3 region has the DNA TGTGCCAGCAGTGAGTACAGGGCGAACACTGAAGCTTTCTTT. It translates to CASSEYRANTEAFF.

This chain connects TRBV9 to TRBJ2-2; D tentatively reads TRBD1 or TRBD2 (6 bases each). Per germline, CDR1 SGDLS and CDR2 YYNGEE. This CDR3 has 16 residues. V was trimmed by 3 bases and J by 5 bases, leaving 17 bases between them. In DNA form, the CDR3 reads TGTGCCAGCAGCGCCGAGGGGGGCGCGGGAACCGGGGAGCTGTTTTTT. It yields the protein CASSAEGGAGTGELFF.

The chain links TRBV5-1 to TRBJ2-1; D may match TRBD1 or TRBD2 (5 bases each). CDR1 and CDR2 (germline): SGHRS, YFSETQ. Trimming left V 7 bases short and J 2 bases short, with 16 bases between. The CDR3 covers 15 residues. CDR3 region: CASHWAGTPYNEQFF. The DNA for the CDR3 is TGCGCCAGCCACTGGGCAGGGACCCCCTACAATGAGCAGTTCTTC.

This chain joins TRBV9 and TRBJ2-7; D possibly corresponds to TRBD2 (5 bases). Between the trimmed V and J ends, which lost 6 bases and 5 bases, there was a span of 12 bases. Germline CDR1 reads SGDLS; CDR2 reads YYNGEE. The CDR3 extends over 12 amino acids. CDR3 loop: CASKGDGDEQYF. CDR3 sequence (DNA): TGTGCCAGCAAAGGCGACGGGGACGAGCAGTACTTC.

The chain carries TRBV5-6 and TRBJ2-3; 13 nucleotides agree with TRBD2. The CDR3 is 17 amino acids. CDR1 SGHDT and CDR2 YYEEEE come from the germline V gene. The trim removed 4 bases at V and 0 bases at J, leaving 5 bases unmatched. Here the CDR3 DNA reads TGTGCCAGCAGCGGGGGACTAGCGGGGACTAGCACAGATACGCAGTATTTT. Translating it yields CASSGGLAGTSTDTQYF.

The genes are TRBV27 and TRBJ1-1, with 9 bases identical to TRBD1. The length of the CDR3 is 15 residues. V lost 5 bases, J lost 1 base, and 5 bases stayed unmatched. Looked up from germline, CDR1 is MNHEY and CDR2 is SMNVEV (reference sequence). The CDR3 coding sequence is TGTGCCAGCAGTCCCTGGACAGGGGAGAACACTGAAGCTTTCTTT. It specifies CASSPWTGENTEAFF.

The gene calls are TRBV18 and TRBJ1-1; D possibly corresponds to TRBD1 (5 bases). The CDR3 covers 19 residues. Germline V lookup: CDR1 KGHSH, CDR2 LQKENI. With 3 bases removed from V and 0 bases from J, the gap between germline ends came to 23 bases. The CDR3 nucleotides are TGTGCCAGCTCACCCACGGGCTCACCCTCGGGACGGTTGAACACTGAAGCTTTCTTT. This encodes CASSPTGSPSGRLNTEAFF.

This chain joins TRBV4-1 and TRBJ1-1; no reliable D call. CDR3 size: 13 residues. The V end was cut by 6 bases, the J end by 3 bases, with 11 bases between. Germline V gene lookup returns CDR1 MGHRA and CDR2 YSYEKL. The CDR3 DNA sequence: TGCGCCAGCAGTTCCCGGACGGACACTGAAGCTTTCTTT. Its translation is CASSSRTDTEAFF.

This rearrangement joins TRBV20-1 to TRBJ2-3, with D hard to call. The V and J ends lost 1 base and 6 bases respectively, with 5 bases between them. Per germline, CDR1 DFQATT and CDR2 SNEGSKA (reference sequence). The CDR3 loop spans 11 amino acids. For the CDR3, the DNA is TGCAGTGCTAGAGTGGGGGATACGCAGTATTTT. It is translated as CSARVGDTQYF.

The chain joins TRBV5-1 to TRBJ2-7; D remains unclear. Trimming removed 1 base from V and 4 bases from J, with 9 bases in between. In germline, CDR1 is SGHRS, CDR2 YFSETQ. This CDR3 is built from 13 residues. The CDR3 DNA reads TGCGCCAGCAGCTTGTTAAGGGCGTACGAGCAGTACTTC. Its translation is CASSLLRAYEQYF.

About this clone itself: The same CDR3 is also encoded by other DNA sequences in this sample. The J gene is TRBJ2-7, the V gene TRBV18; 7 bases fit TRBD1. The germline gives CDR1 KGHSH, CDR2 LQKENI. Unmatched junction bases numbered 0, after V lost 2 bases and J lost 2 bases. CDR3 length: 13 residues. Written as DNA, the CDR3 is TGTGCCAGCTCACCAACAGGGGCCTACGAGCAGTACTTC. It translates to CASSPTGAYEQYF.

This chain uses TRBV29-1 with TRBJ2-3; the D gene could be TRBD1 or TRBD2 (6 bases each). Germline lookup yields CDR1 SQVTM and CDR2 ANQGSEA. V lost 1 base, J lost 3 bases, and 11 bases lay in between. The CDR3 spans 14 residues. The CDR3 DNA reads TGCAGCGTTGAAGGACGGGGGCGGACAGATACGCAGTATTTT. It is translated as CSVEGRGRTDTQYF.

The chain couples TRBV7-6 to TRBJ2-1, with D maybe TRBD1 (5 bases). Trimming shortened V by 5 bases and J by 0 bases, and 17 bases separated the two germline ends. The germline V gene encodes CDR1 SGHVS and CDR2 FNYEAQ. The CDR3 spans 17 residues. Written as DNA, the CDR3 is TGTGCCAGCAGCCAAACCGGACACCAGAGCTCCTACAATGAGCAGTTCTTC. The encoded protein is CASSQTGHQSSYNEQFF.

This clone is a singleton in its sample. The chain joins TRBV14 to TRBJ2-1; D may be TRBD2 (6 bases). The V end was cut by 1 base, the J end by 3 bases, with 10 bases between. CDR3 length: 15 residues. CDR1 and CDR2 from the germline V gene are SGHDN and FVKESK. CDR3 amino acids: CASSQGSGGYNEQFF. The CDR3 region has the DNA TGTGCCAGCAGCCAAGGATCCGGGGGCTACAATGAGCAGTTCTTC.

The chain uses TRBV11-2 and TRBJ2-7; D is unclear. Germline V lookup: CDR1 SGHAT, CDR2 FQNNGV. V lost 5 bases and J lost 2, with 10 bases in between. This CDR3 contains 13 residues. CDR3 sequence reads: CASSPPTPYEQYF. In DNA form, the CDR3 reads TGTGCCAGCAGCCCCCCAACACCCTACGAGCAGTACTTC.

V usage is TRBV4-1 and J usage is TRBJ2-7, with TRBD1 as a possible D gene (6 bases). Germline CDR1 is MGHRA and CDR2 is YSYEKL. Trimming removed 0 bases at V and 0 bases at J, with 12 bases between. CDR3 length: 16 residues. The CDR3 sequence: CASSQEGQGFSYEQYF. CDR3 DNA sequence: TGCGCCAGCAGCCAAGAAGGGCAGGGGTTCTCCTACGAGCAGTACTTC.

This rearrangement joins TRBV9 to TRBJ1-2; 11 bases are a match to TRBD1. CDR3 length: 16 amino acids. Germline values: CDR1 SGDLS, CDR2 YYNGEE. The V gene end was trimmed by 3 bases and the J gene end by 0 bases; junction bases not matched to a gene: 4. The CDR3 DNA reads as TGTGCCAGCAGCGCGTCGGGACAGGGGGCTAACTATGGCTACACCTTC. This gives the protein CASSASGQGANYGYTF.

The V gene is TRBV5-6, the J gene TRBJ2-5; 12 nucleotides agree with TRBD1. The ends lost 3 bases at V and 5 bases at J; junction bases unmatched: 8. Looked up from germline, CDR1 is SGHDT and CDR2 is YYEEEE. The CDR3 sequence is 16 residues long. The CDR3 loop reads CASSSGDRGLFETQYF. In DNA, the CDR3 is TGTGCCAGCAGCTCCGGGGACAGGGGGCTATTTGAGACCCAGTACTTC.

This chain links TRBV27 with TRBJ1-1; 9 positions agree with TRBD1. The junction had 4 bases not matched to a gene; V was cut back by 5 bases and J by 6 bases. The CDR3 is made up of 13 amino acids. Germline values: CDR1 MNHEY, CDR2 SMNVEV (reference sequence). In nucleotides, the CDR3 is TGTGCCAGCAGTGTACAGGGGGCTCCTGAAGCTTTCTTT. It yields the protein CASSVQGAPEAFF.

The chain employs TRBV5-5 and TRBJ2-7; D possibly corresponds to TRBD2 (6 bases). The V gene lost 6 bases and the J gene lost 3 bases, with 19 bases spanning the gap. The length of the CDR3 is 15 residues. CDR1 is SGHKS, CDR2 YYEKEE, per germline (reference sequence). CDR3 DNA: TGTGCCAGCAAGGCGGGGTGGGGCACGGGCTACGAGCAGTACTTC. The encoded protein is CASKAGWGTGYEQYF.